The sequence of this T cell receptor (beta chain) was determined in a study of blood T cell repertoires in COVID-19. Across the study: Both acute and convalescent COVID-19 samples were obtained from the United States, Italy and Spain.

Clones were read by immunoSEQ multiplex PCR, and TCRdb kept only the in-frame ones, dropping some. The table lists under 250,000 clones, around 83% of them singletons. The sequence derives from a man between 50 and 59 years old with active or convalescent COVID-19. Sequenced sample: peripheral blood.

The CDR3 bases are TGTGCCAGCAGTGACGGGACAGGGTCTGGCGAGCAGTACTTC. This translates into CASSDGTGSGEQYF. The J gene is TRBJ2-7, the V gene TRBV6-1, with 9 bases aligning to TRBD1. Germline CDR1 MNHNS, CDR2 SASEGT. V gave up 3 bases and J gave up 6 bases; unmatched junction bases: 6. This CDR3 has 14 residues.